These 8 T cell receptor beta chains were sequenced from one sample in a study of T cell repertoires in cytomegalovirus infection. From the reads, TCRdb called clonotypes with MiXCR, one entry per CDR3 protein. The sample shows around 570,000 distinct CDR3 sequences, around 40% of them seen only once. Their cognate antigens are unknown. Here the sequenced sample was cultured PBMCs, taken from culture after CMV antigen stimulation. These receptors originate from a human donor in good health (CMV status not recorded). Some clones in this sample may be carry-over from other donors' samples.

The genes are TRBV12-5 and TRBJ2-5, with 10 bases that match TRBD1. Losses at the gene ends were 6 bases for V and 6 bases for J; bases not matched to a gene: 4. CDR3 length: 13 amino acids. Germline CDR1 LGHNT, CDR2 FRNRAP. In DNA form, the CDR3 reads TGTGCTAGTGGCCGGGACAGGGGAAAGACCCAGTACTTC. Protein product: CASGRDRGKTQYF.

The genes are TRBV19 and TRBJ2-7; D gene ambiguous. The CDR3 is 14 residues long. Germline loops: CDR1 LNHDA, CDR2 SQIVND (reference sequence). Trimming removed 5 bases from V and 5 bases from J, with 16 bases in between. The CDR3 here is CASSFRANLNEQYF. For the CDR3, the DNA is TGTGCCAGTAGTTTTCGGGCCAACCTCAACGAGCAGTACTTC.

In this sample, this clonotype turned up a few times. This chain connects TRBV7-2 to TRBJ2-4; 8 bases are a match to TRBD2. Germline CDR1 SGHTA, CDR2 FQGNSA. V trimming: 6 bases; J trimming: 8 bases; junction bases outside the gene matches: 6. The CDR3 runs 13 residues. The CDR3 DNA reads TGTGCCAGCAGACAGCGGGAGATAGACATTCAGTACTTC. This gives the protein CASRQREIDIQYF.

On this clonotype itself: An end of the junction differs from the germline gene, which may be a read error. The gene calls are TRBV4-1 and TRBJ2-5, with D possibly being TRBD2 (6 bases). CDR1 and CDR2 (germline): MGHRA, YSYEKL. The CDR3 runs 16 residues. The DNA of the CDR3 is TGTGCCAGCAGCCAAGCCCTTAGCGGACCGGGGAAGACCCAGTACTTC. Protein sequence: CASSQALSGPGKTQYF.

The chain couples TRBV9 to TRBJ2-2; D possibly corresponds to TRBD2 (5 bases). V was clipped by 4 bases and J by 7 bases, with 17 bases between them. Germline CDR1 and CDR2: SGDLS and YYNGEE. The CDR3 has 15 residues. The CDR3 reads CASSLDPEGDGELFF. The CDR3 bases are TGTGCCAGCAGCTTGGATCCTGAGGGTGACGGGGAGCTGTTTTTT.

This chain uses TRBV7-9 with TRBJ1-1; TRBD1 might be the D (6 bases). The length of the CDR3 is 16 residues. V shed 5 bases and J shed 2 bases, with 18 bases lying between them. Germline V gene lookup returns CDR1 SEHNR and CDR2 FQNEAQ (reference sequence). The CDR3 spells CASSPPGQSLNTEAFF. The CDR3 region has the DNA TGTGCCAGCAGCCCCCCCGGACAGAGTCTAAACACTGAAGCTTTCTTT.

The chain has TRBV7-6 and TRBJ2-2, with TRBD1 identical over 7 bases. The junction had 4 bases not matched to a gene; V was cut back by 5 bases and J by 4 bases. The CDR3 has 14 amino acids. Germline V lookup: CDR1 SGHVS, CDR2 FNYEAQ. The CDR3 here is CASSHRGGTGELFF. The CDR3 region has the DNA TGTGCCAGCAGCCACAGGGGTGGCACCGGGGAGCTGTTTTTT.

A few counts support this clonotype. V and J are TRBV12-3 or TRBV12-4 and TRBJ2-3, with D unclear. The CDR3 has 13 residues. Trimming pared 3 bases from V and 4 bases from J, leaving 8 bases between. The CDR3 here is CASSFGGPDTQYF. The CDR3 bases are TGTGCCAGCAGTTTTGGTGGTCCAGATACGCAGTATTTT.